This T cell receptor beta chain was observed in a study of neurological immune-mediated disorders. The unsorted libraries were generated from a total of 2 million PBMCs, which had been stored in RNAlater at -80 C. The cDNA came from 5'RACE with 10-nucleotide random UMIs. TCRdb used MiXCR to reprocess the 5' RACE reads, holding one entry per CDR3 protein. Of roughly 90,000 distinct CDR3 sequences listed, around 3.5% are singletons. This CDR3 region has 14 residues. CDR1 SNHLY and CDR2 FYNNEI come from the germline V gene. Trimming took 2 bases from V and 7 from J, leaving 12 bases between them. Of note for this clonotype: The antigen is undetermined.

Broader study findings: CDR3 amino acid sequences of expanded clones were not shared across subjects, a result suggesting private repertoires in all groups.

The origin of this receptor is a woman between 45 and 65 years old with multiple sclerosis. The V and J genes are TRBV2 and TRBJ1-5; D is unclear. The specimen was PBMCs. CDR3 amino acids: CASSERVFLQPQHF. The CDR3 DNA is TGTGCCAGCAGTGAAAGGGTCTTCCTACAGCCCCAGCATTTT.